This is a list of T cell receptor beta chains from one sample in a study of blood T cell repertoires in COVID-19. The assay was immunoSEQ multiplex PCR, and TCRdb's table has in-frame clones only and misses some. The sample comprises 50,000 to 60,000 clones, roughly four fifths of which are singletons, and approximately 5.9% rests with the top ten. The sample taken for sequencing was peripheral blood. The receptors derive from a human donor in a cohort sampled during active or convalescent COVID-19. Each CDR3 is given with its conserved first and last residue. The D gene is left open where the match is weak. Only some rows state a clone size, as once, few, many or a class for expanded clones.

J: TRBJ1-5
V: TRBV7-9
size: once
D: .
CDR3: CASSSRDGLSQPQHF
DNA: TGTGCCAGCAGCTCCAGGGATGGGTTGAGTCAGCCCCAGCATTTT

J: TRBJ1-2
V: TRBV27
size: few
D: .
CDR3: CASSLRPGQDGYTF
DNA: TGTGCCAGCAGTTTACGGCCAGGGCAGGATGGCTACACCTTC

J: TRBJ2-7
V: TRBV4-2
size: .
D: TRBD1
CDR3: CASSQGQGAEYEQYF
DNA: TGTGCCAGCAGCCAAGGACAGGGGGCGGAATACGAGCAGTACTTC

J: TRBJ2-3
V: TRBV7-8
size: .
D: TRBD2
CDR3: CASSSRDYSTDTQYF
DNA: TGTGCCAGCAGCTCCCGGGACTACAGCACAGATACGCAGTATTTT

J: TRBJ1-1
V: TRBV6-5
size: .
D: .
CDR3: CASSYRGGDTEAFF
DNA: TGTGCCAGCAGTTACAGAGGGGGGGACACTGAAGCTTTCTTT

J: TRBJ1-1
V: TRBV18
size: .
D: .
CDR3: CASSPRNSGTSNTEAFF
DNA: TGTGCCAGCTCACCGAGAAACTCCGGGACATCGAACACTGAAGCTTTCTTT

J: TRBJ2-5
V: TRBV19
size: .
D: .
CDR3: CASSIRNTQETQYF
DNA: TGTGCCAGTAGTATACGAAACACACAAGAGACCCAGTACTTC

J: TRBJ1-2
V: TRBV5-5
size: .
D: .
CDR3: CASSPAWVGDGYTF
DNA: TGTGCCAGCAGCCCCGCCTGGGTGGGCGATGGCTACACCTTC

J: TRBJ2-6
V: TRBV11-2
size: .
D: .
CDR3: CASSLPRAGANVLTF
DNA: TGTGCCAGCAGCTTGCCAAGAGCTGGGGCCAACGTCCTGACTTTC

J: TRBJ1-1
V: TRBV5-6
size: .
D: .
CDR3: CASSLDVQGFSEAFF
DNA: TGTGCCAGCAGCTTGGATGTGCAGGGTTTTTCCGAAGCTTTCTTT

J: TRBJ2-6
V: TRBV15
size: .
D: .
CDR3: CATSRDWGQESGANVLTF
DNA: TGTGCCACCAGCAGAGATTGGGGGCAGGAATCTGGGGCCAACGTCCTGACTTTC

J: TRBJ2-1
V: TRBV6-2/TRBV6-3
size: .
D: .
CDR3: CASSYSSSLSSYNEQFF
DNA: TGTGCCAGCAGTTACTCGAGTTCCTTATCATCCTACAATGAGCAGTTCTTC

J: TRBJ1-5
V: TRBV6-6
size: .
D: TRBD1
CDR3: CASSPTRPGQGVGQPQHF
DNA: TGTGCCAGCAGTCCAACACGACCGGGACAGGGGGTTGGTCAGCCCCAGCATTTT

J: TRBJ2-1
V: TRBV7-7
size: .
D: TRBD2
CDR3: CASSLDLAGAHEQFF
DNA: TGTGCTAGCAGCTTAGATCTAGCGGGGGCCCATGAGCAGTTCTTC

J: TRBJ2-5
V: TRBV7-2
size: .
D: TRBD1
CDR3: CASNYQGQTQETQYF
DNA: TGTGCCAGCAACTATCAGGGACAGACCCAAGAGACCCAGTACTTC

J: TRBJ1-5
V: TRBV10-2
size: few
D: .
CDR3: CASSELGGVSSNQPQHF
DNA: TGCGCCAGCAGTGAACTGGGAGGAGTTTCTAGCAATCAGCCCCAGCATTTT

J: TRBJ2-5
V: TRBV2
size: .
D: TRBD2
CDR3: CASRAGGLAGGYQETQYF
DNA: TGTGCCAGCAGAGCCGGGGGACTAGCGGGGGGATACCAAGAGACCCAGTACTTC

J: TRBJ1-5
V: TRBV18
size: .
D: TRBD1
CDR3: CASSPDRDQPQHF
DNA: TGTGCCAGCTCACCGGACAGGGATCAGCCCCAGCATTTT

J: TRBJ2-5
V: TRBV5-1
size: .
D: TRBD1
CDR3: CASSHTPQRQGMETQYF
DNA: TGCGCCAGCAGCCATACCCCCCAACGACAGGGGATGGAGACCCAGTACTTC

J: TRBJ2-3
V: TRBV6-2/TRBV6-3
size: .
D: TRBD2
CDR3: CASSYLPDLTGGQEDTQYF
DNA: TGTGCCAGCAGTTACCTCCCCGATTTGACGGGGGGGCAAGAAGATACGCAGTATTTT

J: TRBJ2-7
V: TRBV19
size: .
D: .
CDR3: CASGQFLRHEQYF
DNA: TGTGCCAGTGGACAGTTCCTACGACACGAGCAGTACTTC

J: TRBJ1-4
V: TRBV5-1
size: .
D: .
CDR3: CASSKTGSSNEKLFF
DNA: TGCGCCAGCAGCAAGACCGGGTCTAGTAATGAAAAACTGTTTTTT

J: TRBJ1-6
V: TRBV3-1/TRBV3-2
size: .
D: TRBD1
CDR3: CASSFSMGQDNSPLHF
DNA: TGTGCCAGCAGCTTCAGTATGGGACAGGATAATTCACCCCTCCACTTT

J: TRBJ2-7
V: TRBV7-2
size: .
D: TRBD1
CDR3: CASSIDRAPLYEQYF
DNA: TGTGCCAGCAGCATCGACAGGGCACCTCTTTACGAGCAGTACTTC

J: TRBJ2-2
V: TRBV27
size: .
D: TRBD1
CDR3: CASSYWTGWDTGELFF
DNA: TGTGCCAGCAGTTACTGGACAGGGTGGGACACCGGGGAGCTGTTTTTT

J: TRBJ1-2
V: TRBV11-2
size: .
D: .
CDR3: CASSPSQTRGSYYGYTF
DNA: TGTGCCAGCAGCCCGTCCCAAACCAGGGGTTCATACTATGGCTACACCTTC

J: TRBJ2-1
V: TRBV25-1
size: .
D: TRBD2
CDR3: CASTLAGGRYGNEQFF
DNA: TGTGCCAGCACACTAGCGGGGGGGCGGTATGGGAATGAGCAGTTCTTC

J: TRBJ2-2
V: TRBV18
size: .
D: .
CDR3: CASSPAWPSSNTGELFF
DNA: TGTGCCAGCTCACCGGCATGGCCCAGTTCGAACACCGGGGAGCTGTTTTTT

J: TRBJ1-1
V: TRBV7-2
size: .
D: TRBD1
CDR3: CASSLAGSGGGRDTEAFF
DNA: TGTGCCAGCAGCTTAGCAGGGTCAGGGGGTGGAAGGGACACTGAAGCTTTCTTT

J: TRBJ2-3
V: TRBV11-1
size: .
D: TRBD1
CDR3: CASSSDRVRLDTQYF
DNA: TGTGCCAGCAGCTCGGACAGGGTTAGGCTCGATACGCAGTATTTT

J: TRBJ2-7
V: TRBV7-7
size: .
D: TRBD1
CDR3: CASSLGTGISYEQYF
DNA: TGTGCTAGCAGCTTAGGGACAGGCATCTCCTACGAGCAGTACTTC

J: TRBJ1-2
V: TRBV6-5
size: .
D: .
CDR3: CASSPVVGVSF
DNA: TGTGCCAGCAGTCCGGTTGTCGGGGTTTCGTTC

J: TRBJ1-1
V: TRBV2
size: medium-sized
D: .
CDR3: CASNWENEAFF
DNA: TGTGCCAGCAACTGGGAGAATGAAGCTTTCTTT

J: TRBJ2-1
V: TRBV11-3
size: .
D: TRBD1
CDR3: CASSFDRDNEQFF
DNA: TGTGCCAGCAGCTTTGACAGGGACAATGAGCAGTTCTTC

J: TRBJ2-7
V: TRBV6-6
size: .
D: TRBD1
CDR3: CASSRPVSGGSYEQYF
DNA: TGTGCCAGCAGTCGACCGGTGTCAGGGGGTTCCTACGAGCAGTACTTC

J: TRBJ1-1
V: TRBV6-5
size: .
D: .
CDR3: CATNGGGAGTEAFF
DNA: TGTGCCACCAACGGAGGCGGGGCAGGCACTGAAGCTTTCTTT

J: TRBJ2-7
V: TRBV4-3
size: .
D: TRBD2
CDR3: CASSQDLAGYSYEQYF
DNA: TGCGCCAGCAGCCAAGATCTAGCGGGGTACTCCTACGAGCAGTACTTC

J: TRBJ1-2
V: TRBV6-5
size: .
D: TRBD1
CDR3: CASRPGDRAYGYTF
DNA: TGTGCCAGCAGACCTGGGGACAGGGCCTATGGCTACACCTTC

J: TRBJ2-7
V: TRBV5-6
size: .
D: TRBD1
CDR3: CASSWLTGEVGYEQYF
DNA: TGTGCCAGCAGCTGGCTGACAGGGGAAGTGGGCTACGAGCAGTACTTC

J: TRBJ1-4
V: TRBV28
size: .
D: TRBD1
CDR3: CASRPGQGGEKLFF
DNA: TGTGCCAGCAGGCCGGGACAGGGAGGTGAAAAACTGTTTTTT

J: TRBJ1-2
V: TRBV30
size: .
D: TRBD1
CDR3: CAGQGARGYTF
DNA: TGTGCCGGACAGGGGGCGCGGGGCTACACCTTC

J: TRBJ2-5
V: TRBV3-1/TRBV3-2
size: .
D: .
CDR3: CAIHDRIRETQYF
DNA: TGTGCCATCCACGACAGAATAAGGGAGACCCAGTACTTC

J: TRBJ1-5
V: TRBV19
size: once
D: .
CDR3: CASSMQEAQPQHF
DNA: TGTGCCAGTAGTATGCAGGAGGCTCAGCCCCAGCATTTT

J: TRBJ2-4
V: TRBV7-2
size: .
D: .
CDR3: CASSFQTLAKNIQYF
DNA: TGTGCCAGCAGCTTCCAGACTCTAGCCAAAAACATTCAGTACTTC

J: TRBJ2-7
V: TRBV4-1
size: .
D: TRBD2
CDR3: CASSQSGAHEQYF
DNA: TGCGCCAGCAGCCAAAGCGGGGCCCACGAGCAGTACTTC

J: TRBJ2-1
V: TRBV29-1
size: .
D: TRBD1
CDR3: CSVEGDRINEQFF
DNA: TGCAGCGTTGAGGGGGACAGGATCAATGAGCAGTTCTTC

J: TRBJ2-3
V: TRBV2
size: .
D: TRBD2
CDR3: CASSDRLAGTDTQYF
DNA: TGTGCCAGCAGTGACCGGTTAGCGGGGACAGATACGCAGTATTTT

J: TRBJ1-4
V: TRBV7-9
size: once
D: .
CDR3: CASSPSRGRHHEKLFF
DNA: TGTGCCAGCAGCCCCTCGAGAGGGCGTCATCATGAAAAACTGTTTTTT

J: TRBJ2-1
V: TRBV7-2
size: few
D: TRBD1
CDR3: CASSPDRANNEQFF
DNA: TGTGCCAGCAGCCCGGACAGGGCCAACAATGAGCAGTTCTTC

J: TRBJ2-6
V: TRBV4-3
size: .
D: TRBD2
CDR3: CASSRRLAVSGANVLTF
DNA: TGCGCCAGCAGCCGTCGACTAGCGGTCTCTGGGGCCAACGTCCTGACTTTC

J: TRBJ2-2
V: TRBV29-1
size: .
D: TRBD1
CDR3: CSGGTGDVGELFF
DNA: TGCAGCGGCGGGACAGGGGACGTCGGGGAGCTGTTTTTT

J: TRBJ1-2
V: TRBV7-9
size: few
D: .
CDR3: CASSPLADYGYTF
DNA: TGTGCCAGCAGCCCTCTCGCGGACTATGGCTACACCTTC

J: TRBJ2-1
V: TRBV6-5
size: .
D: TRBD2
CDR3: CASKNLAGGDEQFF
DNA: TGTGCCAGCAAGAACCTAGCGGGGGGTGATGAGCAGTTCTTC